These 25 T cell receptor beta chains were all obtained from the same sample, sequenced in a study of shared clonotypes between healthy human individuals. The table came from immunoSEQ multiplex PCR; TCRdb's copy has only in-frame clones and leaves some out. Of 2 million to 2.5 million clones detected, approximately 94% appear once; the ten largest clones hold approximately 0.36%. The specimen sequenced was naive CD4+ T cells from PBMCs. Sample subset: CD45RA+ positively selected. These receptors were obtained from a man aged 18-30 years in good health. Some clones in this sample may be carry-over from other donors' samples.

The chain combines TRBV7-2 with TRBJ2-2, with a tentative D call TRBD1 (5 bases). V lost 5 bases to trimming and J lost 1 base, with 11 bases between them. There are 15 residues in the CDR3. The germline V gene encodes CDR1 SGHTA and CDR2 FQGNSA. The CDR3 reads CASSRDSLNTGELFF. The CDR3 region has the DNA TGTGCCAGCAGCCGCGACAGCCTGAACACCGGGGAGCTGTTTTTT.

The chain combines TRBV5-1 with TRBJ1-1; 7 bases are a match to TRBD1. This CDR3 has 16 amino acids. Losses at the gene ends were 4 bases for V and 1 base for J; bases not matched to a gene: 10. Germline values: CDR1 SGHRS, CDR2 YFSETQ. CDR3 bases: TGCGCCAGCAGCCCCACCCGACAGGGAGGGAACACTGAAGCTTTCTTT. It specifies CASSPTRQGGNTEAFF.

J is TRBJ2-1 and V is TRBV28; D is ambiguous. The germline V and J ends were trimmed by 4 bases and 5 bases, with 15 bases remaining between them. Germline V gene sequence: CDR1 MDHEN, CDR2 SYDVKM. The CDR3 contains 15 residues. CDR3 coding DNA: TGTGCCAGCAGTTCTTACCCCCGCCTAAACAATGAGCAGTTCTTC. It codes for CASSSYPRLNNEQFF.

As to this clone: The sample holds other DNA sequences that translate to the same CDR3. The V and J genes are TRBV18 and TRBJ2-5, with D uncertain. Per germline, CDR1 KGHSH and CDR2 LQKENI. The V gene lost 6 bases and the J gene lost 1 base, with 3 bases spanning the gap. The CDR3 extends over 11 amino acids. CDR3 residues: CASSGQETQYF. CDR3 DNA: TGTGCCAGCTCGGGCCAAGAGACCCAGTACTTC.

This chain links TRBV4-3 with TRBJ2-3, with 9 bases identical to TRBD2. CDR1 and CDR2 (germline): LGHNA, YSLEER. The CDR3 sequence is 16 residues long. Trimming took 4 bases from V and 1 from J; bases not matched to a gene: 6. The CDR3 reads CASSPLLAGGTDTQYF. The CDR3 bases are TGCGCCAGCAGCCCGCTTTTAGCGGGAGGCACAGATACGCAGTATTTT.

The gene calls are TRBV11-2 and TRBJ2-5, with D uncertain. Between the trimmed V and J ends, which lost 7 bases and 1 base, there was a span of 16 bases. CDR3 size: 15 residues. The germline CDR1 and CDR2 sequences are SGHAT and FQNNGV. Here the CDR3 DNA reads TGTGCCAGCACCTGGGGTGGTTATGGCCAAGAGACCCAGTACTTC. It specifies CASTWGGYGQETQYF.

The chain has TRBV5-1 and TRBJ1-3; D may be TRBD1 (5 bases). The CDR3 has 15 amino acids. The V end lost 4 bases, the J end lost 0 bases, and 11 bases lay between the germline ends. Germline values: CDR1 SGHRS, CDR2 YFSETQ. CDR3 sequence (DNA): TGCGCCAGCAGCCGCGATGGGGGCTCTGGAAACACCATATATTTT. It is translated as CASSRDGGSGNTIYF.

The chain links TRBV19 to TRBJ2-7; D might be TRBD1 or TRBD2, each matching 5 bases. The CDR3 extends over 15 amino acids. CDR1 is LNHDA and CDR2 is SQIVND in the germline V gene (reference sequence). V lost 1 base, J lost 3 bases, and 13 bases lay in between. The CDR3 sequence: CASSIGGSAVYEQYF. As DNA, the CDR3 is TGTGCCAGTAGTATAGGGGGGTCGGCCGTCTACGAGCAGTACTTC.

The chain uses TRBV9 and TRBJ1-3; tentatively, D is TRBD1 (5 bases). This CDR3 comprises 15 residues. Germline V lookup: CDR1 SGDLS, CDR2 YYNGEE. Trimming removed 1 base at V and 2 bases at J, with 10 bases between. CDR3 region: CASSVTGTAGNTIYF. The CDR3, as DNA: TGTGCCAGCAGCGTAACAGGAACTGCTGGAAACACCATATATTTT.

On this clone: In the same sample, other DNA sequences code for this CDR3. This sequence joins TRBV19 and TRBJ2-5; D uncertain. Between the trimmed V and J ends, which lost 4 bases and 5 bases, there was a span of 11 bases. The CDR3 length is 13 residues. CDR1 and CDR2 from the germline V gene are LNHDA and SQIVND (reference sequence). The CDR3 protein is CASSRNGGETQYF. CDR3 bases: TGTGCCAGTAGTAGGAACGGTGGGGAGACCCAGTACTTC.

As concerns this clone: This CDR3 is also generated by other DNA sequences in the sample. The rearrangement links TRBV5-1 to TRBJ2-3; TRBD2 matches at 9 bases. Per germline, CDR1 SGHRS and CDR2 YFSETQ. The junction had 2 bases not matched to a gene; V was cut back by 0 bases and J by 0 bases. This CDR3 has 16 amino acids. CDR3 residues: CASSLGLAGSTDTQYF. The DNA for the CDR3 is TGCGCCAGCAGCTTGGGGCTAGCGGGGAGCACAGATACGCAGTATTTT.

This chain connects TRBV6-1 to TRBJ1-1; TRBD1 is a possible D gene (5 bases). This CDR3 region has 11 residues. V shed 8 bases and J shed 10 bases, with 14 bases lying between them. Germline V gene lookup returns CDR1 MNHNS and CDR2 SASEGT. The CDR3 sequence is CASGASIVAFF. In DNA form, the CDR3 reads TGTGCCAGCGGGGCCTCTATCGTAGCTTTCTTT.

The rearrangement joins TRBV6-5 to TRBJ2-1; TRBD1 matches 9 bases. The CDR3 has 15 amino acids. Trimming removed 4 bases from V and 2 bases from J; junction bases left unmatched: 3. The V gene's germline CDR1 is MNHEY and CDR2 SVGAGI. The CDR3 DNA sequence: TGTGCCAGCAGTTTTACAGGGGGCGCCTACAATGAGCAGTTCTTC. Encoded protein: CASSFTGGAYNEQFF.

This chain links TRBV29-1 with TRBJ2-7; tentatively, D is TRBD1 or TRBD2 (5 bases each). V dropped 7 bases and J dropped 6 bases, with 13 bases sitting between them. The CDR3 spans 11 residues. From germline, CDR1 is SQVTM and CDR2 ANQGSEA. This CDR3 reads CSAGDLGEQYF. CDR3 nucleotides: TGCAGCGCTGGGGACCTGGGCGAGCAGTACTTC.

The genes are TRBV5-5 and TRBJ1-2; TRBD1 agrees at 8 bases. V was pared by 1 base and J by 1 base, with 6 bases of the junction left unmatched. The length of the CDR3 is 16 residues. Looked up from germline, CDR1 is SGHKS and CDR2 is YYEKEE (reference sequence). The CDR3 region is CASSLMTGVINYGYTF. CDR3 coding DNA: TGTGCCAGCAGCTTGATGACAGGGGTAATTAACTATGGCTACACCTTC.

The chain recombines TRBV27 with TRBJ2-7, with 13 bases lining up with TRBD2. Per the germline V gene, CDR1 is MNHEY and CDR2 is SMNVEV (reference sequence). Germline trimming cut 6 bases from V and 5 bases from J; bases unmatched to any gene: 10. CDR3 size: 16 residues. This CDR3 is CASSGGGLAGINEQYF. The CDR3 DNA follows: TGTGCCAGCAGCGGGGGGGGACTAGCGGGAATTAACGAGCAGTACTTC.

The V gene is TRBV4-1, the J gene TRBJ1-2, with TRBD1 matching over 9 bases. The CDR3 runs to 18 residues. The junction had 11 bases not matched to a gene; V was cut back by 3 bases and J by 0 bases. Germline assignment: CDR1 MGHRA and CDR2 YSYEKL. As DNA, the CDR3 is TGCGCCAGCAGCCAGCGACAGGGGGAGATACCAGCTAACTATGGCTACACCTTC. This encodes CASSQRQGEIPANYGYTF.

This CDR3 is CASSFAGADNEQFF. CDR3 sequence (DNA): TGTGCCAGCAGCTTCGCGGGAGCCGACAATGAGCAGTTCTTC. The V gene is TRBV7-3, the J gene TRBJ2-1; TRBD2 matches 7 bases. V dropped 3 bases and J dropped 5; count of bases not matched to a gene: 4. Germline V gives CDR1 SGHTA, CDR2 FQGTGA. The CDR3 has 14 residues. The full variable domain, with the rest looked up from reference TRBV7-3 and TRBJ2-1, is GAGVSQTPSNKVTEKGKYVELRCDPISGHTALYWYRQSLGQGPEFLIYFQGTGAADDSGLPNDRFFAVRPEGSVSTLKIQRTERGDSAVYLCASSFAGADNEQFFGPGTRLTVL.

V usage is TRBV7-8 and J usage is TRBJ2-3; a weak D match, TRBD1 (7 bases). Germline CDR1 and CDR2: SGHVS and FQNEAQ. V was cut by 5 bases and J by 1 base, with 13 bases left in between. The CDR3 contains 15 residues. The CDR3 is CASSPQGGGTDTQYF. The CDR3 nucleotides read TGTGCCAGCAGCCCCCAGGGGGGCGGCACAGATACGCAGTATTTT.

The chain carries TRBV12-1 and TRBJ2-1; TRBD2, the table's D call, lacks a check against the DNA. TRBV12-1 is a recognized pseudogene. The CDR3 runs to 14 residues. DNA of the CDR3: TGTGCCAGCAGCTCGAGCGGTTCCTACAATGAGCAGTTCTTC. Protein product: CASSSSGSYNEQFF.

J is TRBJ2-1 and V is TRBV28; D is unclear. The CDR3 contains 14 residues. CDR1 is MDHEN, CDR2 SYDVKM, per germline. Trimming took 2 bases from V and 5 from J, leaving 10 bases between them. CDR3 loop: CASSLIGKDNEQFF. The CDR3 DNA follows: TGTGCCAGCAGTTTAATTGGGAAGGACAATGAGCAGTTCTTC.

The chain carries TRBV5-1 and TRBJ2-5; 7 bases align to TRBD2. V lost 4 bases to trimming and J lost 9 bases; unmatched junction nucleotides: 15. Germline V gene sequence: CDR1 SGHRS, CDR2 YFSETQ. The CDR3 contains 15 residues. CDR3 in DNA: TGCGCCAGCAGCGGAGCGGATAGCGCCCGGGGGGCCCAGTACTTC. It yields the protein CASSGADSARGAQYF.

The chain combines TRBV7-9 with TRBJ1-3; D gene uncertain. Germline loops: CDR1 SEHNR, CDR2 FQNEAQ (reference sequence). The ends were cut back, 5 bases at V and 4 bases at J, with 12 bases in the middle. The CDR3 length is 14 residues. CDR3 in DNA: TGTGCCAGCAGCCATGGAAGTCCGGGAAACACCATATATTTT. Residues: CASSHGSPGNTIYF. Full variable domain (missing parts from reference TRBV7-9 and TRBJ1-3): DTGVSQNPRHKITKRGQNVTFRCDPISEHNRLYWYRQTLGQGPEFLTYFQNEAQLEKSRLLSDRFSAERPKGSFSTLEIQRTEQGDSAMYLCASSHGSPGNTIYFGEGSWLTVV.

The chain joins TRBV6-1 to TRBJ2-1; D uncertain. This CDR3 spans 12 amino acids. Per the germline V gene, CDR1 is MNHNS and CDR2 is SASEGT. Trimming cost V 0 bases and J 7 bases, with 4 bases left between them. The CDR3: CASSEASNEQFF. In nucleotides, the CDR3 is TGTGCCAGCAGTGAAGCATCAAATGAGCAGTTCTTC.

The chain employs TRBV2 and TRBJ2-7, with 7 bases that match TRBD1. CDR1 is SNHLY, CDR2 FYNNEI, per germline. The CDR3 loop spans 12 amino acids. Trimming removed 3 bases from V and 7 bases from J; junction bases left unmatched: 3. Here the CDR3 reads CASSDAGGEQYF. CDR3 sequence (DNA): TGTGCCAGCAGTGATGCAGGGGGAGAGCAGTACTTC.